The 26 T cell receptor beta chains reported below all come from one sample, sequenced in a study of blood T cells in healthy people across ages. A sample-barcoded 5' primer and a J-beta primer mix were used in a second PCR of about 7 to 11 cycles. TCRdb reprocessed the 5' RACE reads via MiXCR and lists one record per CDR3 protein. The data show roughly 1.7 million distinct CDR3 sequences, with about 35% seen just once and about 10% held by the top ten. Specimen: blood. The source of these receptors is a woman in her twenties or thirties in good health.

This clonotype was seen only a few times. This chain connects TRBV18 to TRBJ2-1; D is tentatively TRBD1 or TRBD2 (6 bases each). Germline V lookup: CDR1 KGHSH, CDR2 LQKENI. V lost 6 bases, J lost 9 bases, and 21 bases lay in between. The CDR3 is made up of 15 amino acids. The CDR3 reads CASSRGTPGISEQFF. Written as DNA, the CDR3 is TGTGCCAGCTCCCGGGGGACACCGGGCATTAGTGAGCAGTTCTTC.

The chain has TRBV4-1 and TRBJ1-5; TRBD1 is a possible D gene (6 bases). Per germline, CDR1 MGHRA and CDR2 YSYEKL. The V end lost 3 bases, the J end lost 7 bases, and 13 bases lay between the germline ends. The CDR3 loop spans 14 amino acids. CDR3 DNA sequence: TGCGCCAGCAGCCAGTACACAGGGAAACAGCCCCAGCATTTT. It specifies CASSQYTGKQPQHF.

CDR3: CASSYSVPGAYEQYF. DNA of the CDR3: TGTGCCAGCAGTTACTCGGTTCCAGGGGCCTACGAGCAGTACTTC. V is TRBV6-5 and J is TRBJ2-7; D may be TRBD1 (6 bases). CDR1 is MNHEY and CDR2 is SVGAGI in the germline V gene. Trimming took 0 bases from V and 2 from J, leaving 11 bases between them. The CDR3 has 15 residues.

This clonotype showed up just once. This rearrangement joins TRBV5-1 to TRBJ2-5; weak D call: TRBD1 (7 bases). CDR1 is SGHRS and CDR2 is YFSETQ in the germline V gene. V lost 5 bases to trimming and J lost 3 bases, with 17 bases between them. The CDR3 has 15 residues. CDR3 coding DNA: TGCGCCAGCAGAGTGGTGACAGGGAGGAAAGAGACCCAGTACTTC. Protein sequence: CASRVVTGRKETQYF. The full variable domain, in which reference TRBV5-1 and TRBJ2-5 provide the parts outside the CDR3, is KAGVTQTPRYLIKTRGQQVTLSCSPISGHRSVSWYQQTPGQGLQFLFEYFSETQRNKGNFPGRFSGRQFSNSRSEMNVSTLELGDSALYLCASRVVTGRKETQYFGPGTRLLVL.

This clonotype was found a few times. One end of the junction varies from germline; a read error may be responsible. This rearrangement joins TRBV27 to TRBJ2-5; D may be TRBD1 (6 bases). Germline values: CDR1 MNHEY, CDR2 SMNVEV (reference sequence). This CDR3 is 14 amino acids long. For the CDR3, the DNA is TGTGCCAGCAGTTCCCAGACAGGCACAGAGGCCCAGTACTTC. Translation: CASSSQTGTEAQYF.

The V and J genes are TRBV5-4 and TRBJ2-5; 9 nucleotides align to TRBD1. This CDR3 spans 15 amino acids. Germline trimming cut 4 bases from V and 5 bases from J; bases unmatched to any gene: 9. Germline assignment: CDR1 SGHNT and CDR2 YYREEE (reference sequence). The CDR3, as DNA: TGTGCCAGCAGCCCAGGGACAGGGCGGGGGGAGACCCAGTACTTC. The encoded protein is CASSPGTGRGETQYF.

As for this clonotype: The CDR3 ends on some other residue instead of the conserved phenylalanine or tryptophan, so this is likely a read error. The V gene is TRBV12-3 or TRBV12-4, the J gene TRBJ2-3; the D gene could be TRBD1 or TRBD2 (5 bases each). Deletions cut 5 bases from V and 4 bases from J, with 19 bases between. The CDR3 consists of 16 residues. The CDR3 DNA reads as TGTGCCAGCAGTACCGGGACGACTACGGGCGCAGATACGCAGTATTCC. Its protein product is CASSTGTTTGADTQYS.

The chain recombines TRBV7-8 with TRBJ2-3; D not resolved. Trimming took off 4 bases at V and 1 base at J, with 12 bases between the two ends. CDR1 and CDR2 from the germline V gene are SGHVS and FQNEAQ. The CDR3 runs to 15 residues. DNA of the CDR3: TGTGCCAGCAGCTCCGGCCAGCCGCGCACAGATACGCAGTATTTT. Its translation: CASSSGQPRTDTQYF.

Only a few counts were recorded for this clonotype. The CDR3 sequence is CASSLGGSYRETQYF. As DNA, the CDR3 is TGTGCCAGCAGCTTGGGCGGGAGTTACAGGGAGACCCAGTACTTC. This sequence joins TRBV7-9 and TRBJ2-5; TRBD2 aligns across 7 bases. Trimming cost V 3 bases and J 5 bases; bases outside gene matches: 9. This CDR3 contains 15 residues. Germline CDR1 SEHNR, CDR2 FQNEAQ (reference sequence).

The V gene is TRBV20-1, the J gene TRBJ2-5; D is possibly TRBD2 (6 bases). CDR1 is DFQATT and CDR2 is SNEGSKA in the germline V gene (reference sequence). V gave up 1 base and J gave up 5 bases, with 11 bases separating them. CDR3 length: 13 amino acids. The CDR3 region is CSARVGLAETQYF. The CDR3 bases are TGCAGTGCTAGAGTAGGTCTAGCGGAGACCCAGTACTTC.

About this clonotype: This may be a read error: a much more frequent sequence differs by one nucleotide. V is TRBV18 and J is TRBJ1-4; D is unresolved. This CDR3 is 13 amino acids long. Germline V lookup: CDR1 KGHSH, CDR2 LQKENI. The DNA of the CDR3 is TGTGCCAGCTCACCACGGGAGAATGAAAAACCGTTTTTT. Its translation: CASSPRENEKPFF.

This clonotype was recorded once. This rearrangement joins TRBV10-3 to TRBJ2-7; TRBD1 matches 10 bases. J was trimmed by 0 bases and V by 6 bases; bases with no gene match: 5. The CDR3 length is 15 residues. Germline V gene sequence: CDR1 ENHRY, CDR2 SYGVKD. The CDR3 DNA follows: TGTGCCATCAGCGGACAGGGGGTAATCTCCTACGAGCAGTACTTC. Translated, it gives CAISGQGVISYEQYF.

This clonotype was counted a few times. The chain carries TRBV27 and TRBJ2-5; maybe TRBD2 (6 bases). Germline V CDR1 and CDR2: MNHEY, SMNVEV (reference sequence). The CDR3 is 13 amino acids. V gave up 9 bases and J gave up 2 bases, with 13 bases separating them. The CDR3 DNA follows: TGTGCCAGGACTTGGGACTTACAAGAGACCCAGTACTTC. Residues: CARTWDLQETQYF.

This clonotype came up many times. The chain links TRBV27 to TRBJ2-5; a weak D match, TRBD1 (5 bases). The V end was cut by 7 bases, the J end by 2 bases, with 8 bases between. Germline V gene data show CDR1 as MNHEY and CDR2 as SMNVEV (reference sequence). The CDR3 consists of 12 residues. The CDR3: CASTDRQETQYF. CDR3 nucleotide sequence: TGTGCCAGCACCGACAGACAAGAGACCCAGTACTTC.

The chain uses TRBV7-9 and TRBJ1-2; D possibly corresponds to TRBD1 (6 bases). CDR1 is SEHNR, CDR2 FQNEAQ, per germline (reference sequence). The CDR3 runs to 16 residues. The V gene lost 5 bases and the J gene lost 3 bases, with 19 bases spanning the gap. This chain's CDR3 is CASSPSRSGADYGYTF. Written as DNA, the CDR3 is TGTGCCAGCAGCCCTTCCAGGTCAGGGGCTGACTATGGCTACACCTTC.

This clonotype was seen a handful of times. J is TRBJ2-5 and V is TRBV7-6; D is uncertain. CDR1 SGHVS and CDR2 FNYEAQ come from the germline V gene. V lost 5 bases and J lost 0, with 19 bases in between. This CDR3 has 17 amino acids. In DNA, the CDR3 is TGTGCCAGCAGCCCCCGGATCGGACCCTTGTACCAAGAGACCCAGTACTTC. Its protein product is CASSPRIGPLYQETQYF.

This clonotype was recorded a few times. The genes are TRBV6-5 and TRBJ2-4; TRBD2 is a possible D gene (5 bases). Germline assignment: CDR1 MNHEY and CDR2 SVGAGI. The germline V and J ends were trimmed by 10 bases and 9 bases, with 19 bases remaining between them. The CDR3 runs to 13 residues. CDR3: CATQDPGSGIQYF. CDR3 nucleotides: TGTGCCACTCAGGATCCGGGATCGGGCATTCAGTACTTC.

This chain links TRBV28 with TRBJ2-7, with 11 bases fitting TRBD2. The V gene's germline CDR1 is MDHEN and CDR2 SYDVKM. The CDR3 runs 15 residues. Germline trimming cut 0 bases from V and 2 bases from J; bases unmatched to any gene: 0. CDR3 residues: CASSLWTSGAYEQYF. The CDR3 nucleotides read TGTGCCAGCAGTTTATGGACTAGCGGGGCCTACGAGCAGTACTTC. Drawing the rest from reference TRBV28 and TRBJ2-7, the complete variable domain is DVKVTQSSRYLVKRTGEKVFLECVQDMDHENMFWYRQDPGLGLRLIYFSYDVKMKEKGDIPEGYSVSREKKERFSLILESASTNQTSMYLCASSLWTSGAYEQYFGPGTRLTVT.

This clonotype has more than one count but fewer than ten. The chain recombines TRBV20-1 with TRBJ2-7; D remains ambiguous. Per the germline V gene, CDR1 is DFQATT and CDR2 is SNEGSKA (reference sequence). Trimming stripped 3 bases from V and 0 bases from J, with 9 bases between. The CDR3 contains 13 residues. The CDR3 spells CSASLGSSYEQYF. The CDR3 region has the DNA TGCAGTGCTAGTCTAGGCAGCTCCTACGAGCAGTACTTC.

The CDR3 here is CSVETGSSYEQYF. In nucleotides, the CDR3 is TGCAGCGTTGAAACGGGGAGCTCCTACGAGCAGTACTTC. The chain uses TRBV29-1 and TRBJ2-7; possible D gene TRBD2, 5 bases. The CDR3 sequence is 13 residues long. Between the trimmed V and J ends, which lost 2 bases and 0 bases, there was a span of 8 bases. Germline V gene data show CDR1 as SQVTM and CDR2 as ANQGSEA.

This clonotype was seen only a few times. At one end the junction does not follow the germline gene, possibly because of a read error. V and J are TRBV7-9 and TRBJ1-1; D gene uncertain. The CDR3 is 14 residues long. CDR1 and CDR2 from the germline V gene are SEHNR and FQNEAQ (reference sequence). CDR3 in amino acids: CTSSFKTHDTEAFF. The CDR3 DNA sequence: TGTACCAGCAGCTTTAAAACACATGACACTGAAGCTTTCTTT. The full variable domain, completed using reference TRBV7-9 and TRBJ1-1, is DTGVSQNPRHKITKRGQNVTFRCDPISEHNRLYWYRQTLGQGPEFLTYFQNEAQLEKSRLLSDRFSAERPKGSFSTLEIQRTEQGDSAMYLCTSSFKTHDTEAFFGQGTRLTVV.

The chain is built from TRBV5-1 and TRBJ2-1; possibly TRBD1 or TRBD2 for D (5 bases each). The CDR3 is 16 residues long. Germline assignment: CDR1 SGHRS and CDR2 YFSETQ. The V gene lost 0 bases and the J gene lost 2 bases, with 12 bases spanning the gap. Here the CDR3 DNA reads TGCGCCAGCAGCTTGGCCGGGGCGACCCCCTACAATGAGCAGTTCTTC. It codes for CASSLAGATPYNEQFF.

In the case of this clonotype: Being one base from a much bigger clone, this may be a read error. The CDR3 spells CASSQGPDSSPLHF. The DNA for the CDR3 is TGCGCCAGCAGCCAAGGTCCCGACAGTTCACCCCTCCACTTT. The chain couples TRBV4-1 to TRBJ1-6, with D possibly matching TRBD1 (5 bases). This CDR3 spans 14 amino acids. Germline CDR1 is MGHRA and CDR2 is YSYEKL. Trimming shortened V by 1 base and J by 9 bases, and 10 bases separated the two germline ends.

The chain is built from TRBV18 and TRBJ1-2; D is unclear. Germline V CDR1 and CDR2: KGHSH, LQKENI. V was pared by 0 bases and J by 1 base, with 12 bases between. This CDR3 has 16 residues. CDR3 in amino acids: CASSPPGVGINYGYTF. CDR3 sequence (DNA): TGTGCCAGCTCACCACCGGGCGTTGGAATTAACTATGGCTACACCTTC.

The chain uses TRBV29-1 and TRBJ2-7, with D tentatively TRBD1 (6 bases). V lost 4 bases and J 5 bases, leaving 24 bases between the germline ends. Per germline, CDR1 SQVTM and CDR2 ANQGSEA. The CDR3 is 16 residues long. The CDR3 DNA follows: TGCAGCGTTGGGGTAATGGACGGACAGCGTCGCGACGAGCAGTACTTC. Its protein is CSVGVMDGQRRDEQYF.

The rearrangement joins TRBV4-1 to TRBJ2-3; TRBD2 matches 10 bases. From germline, CDR1 is MGHRA and CDR2 YSYEKL. Losses at the gene ends were 1 base for V and 9 bases for J; bases not matched to a gene: 10. CDR3 length equals 16 residues. CDR3 DNA: TGCGCCAGCAGCCAAGTTCGTAGCGGGGGGACCGGCACGCAGTATTTT. Its protein product is CASSQVRSGGTGTQYF.